The present entry profiles one T cell receptor beta chain with its context. A multiplex PCR was run with 60 Vbeta primers and 13 Jbeta primers. Produced via immunoSEQ multiplex PCR; TCRdb's table is partial and in-frame only. The table records more than 80,000 clones, approximately 75% of them present only once. This entry comes from a study of cytomegalovirus exposure and HLA in healthy donors. For the study at large: Earlier work reported 100 million or so unique TCR beta sequences from 170 million or so T cells.

The V gene end was trimmed by 2 bases and the J gene end by 5 bases; junction bases not matched to a gene: 13. This CDR3 has 17 residues. Germline-derived CDR1 and CDR2 are MNHEY and SMNVEV (reference sequence). Sequencing was performed on PBMCs. The TCR was taken from a woman aged 65 to 85 in good health and CMV-seropositive. This chain links TRBV27 with TRBJ2-7; 9 bases line up with TRBD2. CDR3 DNA: TGTGCCAGCAGTTTACGGCCCCCGGGACTAGCTACCGACGAGCAGTACTTC. This encodes CASSLRPPGLATDEQYF.